Below are 27 T cell receptor beta chains sequenced from a single sample in a study of breast tumors, draining lymph nodes, adjacent tissues. Samples came from axillary lymph nodes draining the breast cancer. Using its own MiXCR run on the multiplex PCR reads, TCRdb lists one record per CDR3 protein. The repertoire includes hundreds of thousands of distinct CDR3 sequences, roughly 30% of them detected once, and around 1.5% sits in the top ten. The sample comprised axillary lymph node tissue. Receptors originate from a female donor with breast cancer. Some clones in this sample may be carry-over from other donors' samples.

This clonotype has a count of ten or more. This chain connects TRBV5-1 to TRBJ2-7; D perhaps matches TRBD1 (6 bases). The V and J ends lost 1 base and 3 bases respectively, with 11 bases between them. CDR3 length equals 14 residues. CDR1 is SGHRS, CDR2 YFSETQ, per germline. CDR3 protein: CASSLSPGVYEQYF. The DNA of the CDR3 is TGCGCCAGCAGCTTGTCACCAGGGGTCTACGAGCAGTACTTC.

This clonotype was counted many times. The genes are TRBV6-6 and TRBJ2-7; 7 nucleotides match TRBD1. Germline CDR1 MNHNY, CDR2 SVGAGI (reference sequence). The V and J ends lost 10 bases and 1 base, in that order; junction bases with no gene match: 7. The length of the CDR3 is 13 residues. CDR3 sequence reads: CATQTGQSYEQYF. In nucleotides, the CDR3 is TGTGCCACCCAGACAGGGCAGTCCTACGAGCAGTACTTC.

This clonotype was counted once. Lacking the conserved final phenylalanine or tryptophan, this CDR3 likely reflects a read error. The DNA is left out, because the CDR3 cannot be placed on it with certainty; the CDR3 is given as TCRdb lists it. This chain connects TRBV20-1 to TRBJ2-7. Both ends counted, the CDR3 spans 11 residues. The germline V gene encodes CDR1 DFQATT and CDR2 SNEGSKA (reference sequence). The CDR3 reads CSARVGYERYS.

This sequence joins TRBV4-2 and TRBJ1-4; no clear D. Germline V gene data show CDR1 as LGHNA and CDR2 as YNFKEQ. The CDR3 contains 15 residues. Deletions cut 0 bases from V and 0 bases from J, with 5 bases between. The CDR3 protein is CASSQDETTNEKLFF. The DNA for the CDR3 is TGTGCCAGCAGCCAAGATGAGACAACTAATGAAAAACTGTTTTTT.

This clonotype was detected ten times or more. The genes are TRBV9 and TRBJ2-7, with D uncertain. This CDR3 contains 15 residues. Germline V CDR1 and CDR2: SGDLS, YYNGEE. Trimming stripped 2 bases from V and 4 bases from J, with 16 bases between. In DNA, the CDR3 is TGTGCCAGCAGCGTGGGTCCGGGCTTTCAATACGAGCAGTACTTC. As protein: CASSVGPGFQYEQYF.

The chain employs TRBV27 and TRBJ1-5, with D possibly matching TRBD1 (5 bases). Germline V CDR1 and CDR2: MNHEY, SMNVEV (reference sequence). V was pared by 0 bases and J by 2 bases, with 14 bases between. The CDR3 spans 17 residues. CDR3 amino acids: CASSLSFREAGNQPQHF. CDR3 DNA: TGTGCCAGCAGTTTATCGTTCAGGGAAGCGGGCAATCAGCCCCAGCATTTT.

Turning to this clonotype: A much larger clone sits a single nucleotide away, making a read error possible. CDR3: CASGLVVGAAYEQHF. The CDR3 region has the DNA TGTGCCAGCGGCTTAGTGGTGGGAGCAGCCTACGAGCAGCACTTC. The chain uses TRBV7-8 and TRBJ2-7, with D possibly being TRBD2 (5 bases). CDR3 length equals 15 residues. CDR1 SGHVS and CDR2 FQNEAQ come from the germline V gene.

The chain employs TRBV19 and TRBJ1-5; weak D call: TRBD1 (5 bases). This CDR3 is built from 13 residues. V was shortened by 9 bases and J by 11 bases, with 20 bases between the two germline ends. Germline V gene lookup returns CDR1 LNHDA and CDR2 SQIVND (reference sequence). The CDR3 sequence is CASSRDFQETQHF. The CDR3 nucleotides read TGTGCCAGCAGCCGGGACTTTCAAGAGACCCAGCATTTT.

About this clonotype: The final CDR3 position lacks the conserved phenylalanine or tryptophan, pointing to a likely read error. V usage is TRBV9 and J usage is TRBJ2-5; D may be TRBD2 (5 bases). Looked up from germline, CDR1 is SGDLS and CDR2 is YYNGEE. The CDR3 is made up of 13 amino acids. CDR3 DNA sequence: TGTGCCAGTAGCGTAGAAGGGTTCGAGACCCAGTACCGC. Its protein product is CASSVEGFETQYR.

This clonotype was found many times. The rearrangement uses TRBV20-1 and TRBJ2-1, with D possibly being TRBD2 (6 bases). This CDR3 comprises 13 residues. Germline V gene lookup returns CDR1 DFQATT and CDR2 SNEGSKA (reference sequence). V was cut by 3 bases and J by 12 bases, with 18 bases left in between. In DNA, the CDR3 is TGCAGTGCTAGTGGGCTAGCGCAAGGCGGGCAGTTCTTC. Translated, it gives CSASGLAQGGQFF.

This clonotype has ten or more counts. The chain couples TRBV3-1 to TRBJ2-7, with 8 bases aligning to TRBD1. This CDR3 has 15 amino acids. CDR1 is LGHDT, CDR2 YNNKEL, per germline (reference sequence). V lost 5 bases, J lost 0 bases, and 6 bases stayed unmatched. The CDR3 protein is CASSGRDRSSYEQYF. CDR3 coding DNA: TGTGCCAGCAGCGGACGGGACAGGAGCTCCTACGAGCAGTACTTC.

Concerning this clonotype: Since the CDR3 does not end with the conserved phenylalanine or tryptophan, this likely comes from a read error. The V and J genes are TRBV7-2 and TRBJ2-1; 10 nucleotides line up with TRBD1. The V segment lost 3 bases and the J segment 6 bases; nucleotides outside the gene matches: 2. This CDR3 is 14 amino acids long. Per germline, CDR1 SGHTA and CDR2 FQGNSA. CDR3 sequence reads: CASSFGTGANEQFL. In nucleotides, the CDR3 is TGTGCCAGCAGCTTTGGGACAGGGGCCAATGAGCAGTTCCTC.

This clonotype was detected ten times or more. This chain connects TRBV18 to TRBJ2-5; D not certain. The CDR3 contains 14 residues. CDR1 KGHSH and CDR2 LQKENI come from the germline V gene. The ends were cut back, 6 bases at V and 2 bases at J, with 13 bases in the middle. CDR3 loop: CASSALPGQETQYF. In DNA, the CDR3 is TGTGCCAGCTCCGCGCTCCCCGGGCAAGAGACCCAGTACTTC.

The CDR3 reads CASSLRTSGSGYNEQFF. The CDR3 nucleotides read TGCGCCAGCAGCTTGAGGACTAGCGGGAGTGGGTACAATGAGCAGTTCTTC. V usage is TRBV5-1 and J usage is TRBJ2-1, with TRBD2 identical over 13 bases. This CDR3 is 17 amino acids long. CDR1 is SGHRS and CDR2 is YFSETQ in the germline V gene. Losses at the gene ends were 1 base for V and 4 bases for J; bases not matched to a gene: 5.

This clonotype was recorded many times. The rearrangement uses TRBV19 and TRBJ1-5; tentatively, D is TRBD1 (5 bases). Germline V gives CDR1 LNHDA, CDR2 SQIVND (reference sequence). Between the trimmed V and J ends, which lost 5 bases and 2 bases, there was a span of 7 bases. The CDR3 totals 13 residues. The CDR3 is CASSRDRNQPQHF. CDR3 nucleotide sequence: TGTGCCAGTAGTCGGGACCGCAATCAGCCCCAGCATTTT.

About this clonotype itself: A much larger clone is a single base away; this may be a read error. V and J are TRBV6-1 and TRBJ2-5; D is undetermined. V lost 5 bases and J 7 bases, leaving 17 bases between the germline ends. The CDR3 is 14 residues long. Germline loops: CDR1 MNHNS, CDR2 SASEGT. CDR3 nucleotide sequence: TGTGCCAGCAGTCAGATGGCCAGCCCGGGGACCCAGTACTTC. Its translation is CASSQMASPGTQYF.

This clonotype has at least ten counts. This sequence joins TRBV27 and TRBJ1-2; 12 bases agree with TRBD1. CDR1 and CDR2 from the germline V gene are MNHEY and SMNVEV (reference sequence). Trimming at V came to 6 bases and at J to 7 bases, leaving 6 bases not matched to a gene. The CDR3 has 14 amino acids. CDR3 nucleotide sequence: TGTGCCAGCAGGAGCGGGACAGGGGGCGTTGGCTACACCTTC. It translates to CASRSGTGGVGYTF.

This clonotype appeared many times. Possible read error: a much larger clone is one base away. The chain employs TRBV5-5 and TRBJ2-5; D call uncertain. Germline loops: CDR1 SGHKS, CDR2 YYEKEE (reference sequence). Trimming left V 4 bases short and J 1 base short, with 14 bases between. There are 15 residues in the CDR3. CDR3 residues: CASSPTGPGQETQYF. In DNA form, the CDR3 reads TGTGCCAGCAGCCCCACTGGGCCGGGCCAAGAGACCCAGTACTTC.

This clonotype showed up many times. The chain has TRBV6-5 and TRBJ2-7, with 11 bases lining up with TRBD2. The germline V gene has CDR1 MNHEY and CDR2 SVGAGI. CDR3 length equals 12 residues. CDR3 sequence (DNA): TGTGGGTGGACTAGCGGGTACTACGAGCAGTACTTC. Amino acid sequence: CGWTSGYYEQYF.

This clonotype showed up many times. This rearrangement joins TRBV7-9 to TRBJ2-5, with 7 bases matching TRBD2. Germline CDR1 is SEHNR and CDR2 is FQNEAQ (reference sequence). V gave up 2 bases and J gave up 5 bases; unmatched junction bases: 8. This CDR3 is built from 15 residues. CDR3 amino acids: CASSLLAVGRETQYF. CDR3 in DNA: TGTGCCAGCAGCTTACTAGCGGTGGGGAGGGAGACCCAGTACTTC.

This chain uses TRBV10-3 with TRBJ2-1; D is uncertain. V lost 1 base to trimming and J lost 4 bases, with 8 bases between them. The germline V gene encodes CDR1 ENHRY and CDR2 SYGVKD. The CDR3 covers 14 residues. This CDR3 reads CAISEYMRYNEQFF. As DNA, the CDR3 is TGTGCCATCAGTGAGTACATGCGTTACAATGAGCAGTTCTTC.

At least ten counts were recorded for this clonotype. V is TRBV7-8 and J is TRBJ2-5; TRBD1 matches 8 bases. After removal of 4 bases from V and 6 bases from J, the junction contained 7 bases not matched to a gene. Germline V lookup: CDR1 SGHVS, CDR2 FQNEAQ. This CDR3 is built from 14 residues. CDR3 in DNA: TGTGCCAGCAGCTCGAGCGACAGGGGCAAGACCCAGTACTTC. Its translation is CASSSSDRGKTQYF. The full variable domain, its missing parts supplied by reference TRBV7-8 and TRBJ2-5, is GAGVSQSPRYKVAKRGQDVALRCDPISGHVSLFWYQQALGQGPEFLTYFQNEAQLDKSGLPSDRFFAERPEGSVSTLKIQRTQQEDSAVYLCASSSSDRGKTQYFGPGTRLLVL.

There are many counts of this clonotype. The chain joins TRBV12-3 or TRBV12-4 to TRBJ2-3; 8 positions agree with TRBD2. J was trimmed by 7 bases and V by 5 bases; bases with no gene match: 11. The CDR3 is 15 amino acids. In DNA form, the CDR3 reads TGTGCCAGCAGTCACCTAGCGGGTGCTAGGTATACGCAGTATTTT. It is translated as CASSHLAGARYTQYF.

This clonotype came up many times. The chain joins TRBV7-2 to TRBJ2-2; D is perhaps TRBD1 or TRBD2 (7 bases each). This CDR3 spans 16 amino acids. V was clipped by 3 bases and J by 6 bases, with 17 bases between them. CDR1 and CDR2 from the germline V gene are SGHTA and FQGNSA. DNA for the CDR3: TGTGCCAGCAGCTTTCGACAGGGAGGGGCCGCCGGGGAGCTGTTTTTT. Translation: CASSFRQGGAAGELFF.

The V gene is TRBV12-3 or TRBV12-4, the J gene TRBJ1-3; D not certain. The CDR3 runs 13 residues. Trimming pared 3 bases from V and 9 bases from J, leaving 12 bases between. The CDR3 is CASSFRYRSTIYF. The CDR3, as DNA: TGTGCCAGCAGTTTTCGCTATAGAAGCACCATATATTTT.

The rearrangement uses TRBV25-1 and TRBJ2-1, with TRBD2 identical over 9 bases. This CDR3 has 19 residues. J was trimmed by 0 bases and V by 2 bases; bases with no gene match: 11. Germline assignment: CDR1 MGHDK and CDR2 SYGVNS. The CDR3 DNA is TGTGCCAGCAGTGAAACGGCGGGACTAGCTGCTAGCTCCTACAATGAGCAGTTCTTC. This codes for CASSETAGLAASSYNEQFF.

J is TRBJ2-6 and V is TRBV5-8; D possibly corresponds to TRBD1 (6 bases). Germline CDR1 reads SGHTS; CDR2 reads YDEGEE. The CDR3 contains 19 residues. V lost 1 base and J lost 0, with 17 bases in between. CDR3 nucleotide sequence: TGTGCCAGCAGCTTGTTCCCGGGACACCTCGCCTCTGGGGCCAACGTCCTGACTTTC. Protein: CASSLFPGHLASGANVLTF.